This TCR beta chain was profiled in a study of radiation and T cells in renal cell carcinoma. The repertoire was sequenced with immunoSEQ multiplex PCR; TCRdb's copy has only in-frame clones and lacks some. The sample has roughly 130,000 clones; approximately 90% are singletons. Time point denoted: blood 2 weeks post-SBRT. The treatment is: 15 Gy SBRT to primary tumor, nephrectomy 4 weeks later. Trimming removed 0 bases at V and 4 bases at J, with 21 bases between. This CDR3 comprises 18 residues. CDR1 and CDR2 from the germline V gene are MGHRA and YSYEKL. Sequenced material: blood, taken from a patient whose treatment included radiotherapy and nephrectomy. The chain combines TRBV4-1 with TRBJ2-5, with D perhaps given as TRBD1 or TRBD2 (6 bases each). This receptor was taken from a woman aged 70-85 years with renal cell carcinoma. Here the CDR3 DNA reads TGCGCCAGCAGCCAAGATCGGGGAGGCGTCCGGGGGCGAGAGACCCAGTACTTC. Translation: CASSQDRGGVRGRETQYF.